Each of the 2 T cell receptor beta chains below was sequenced from the same sample in a study of OX40 agonist ivuxolimab in advanced cancers. The method was the immunoSEQ multiplex PCR assay. This is the immuneACCESS table as TCRdb keeps it, with only in-frame sequences that have V and J called. A part of the clones is gone; compared with another copy, unresolved V genes explain less than half, and the rest is unexplained. Here the sample has tens of thousands of clones; 90% occur a single time. Of the sample, around 4.8% falls within the top ten clones. The sequencing used CD4+ or CD8+ T cells sorted from blood, collected in a trial of the OX40 agonist ivuxolimab. The receptors originated from an adult with an advanced solid tumor such as melanoma, head and neck, liver or kidney cancer.

The chain couples TRBV29-1 to TRBJ2-2, with TRBD1 matching over 8 bases. Germline trimming cut 6 bases from V and 7 bases from J; bases unmatched to any gene: 10. Per germline, CDR1 SQVTM and CDR2 ANQGSEA. This CDR3 spans 14 amino acids. The CDR3 sequence is CSVAGQGGSGELFF. CDR3 sequence (DNA): TGCAGCGTAGCCGGACAGGGTGGAAGCGGGGAGCTGTTTTTT.

The CDR3: CATSRRVGTEGYTF. The CDR3 coding sequence is TGTGCCACCAGCAGAAGGGTCGGGACTGAGGGCTACACCTTC. The chain carries TRBV15 and TRBJ1-2; D might be TRBD1 (5 bases). There are 14 residues in the CDR3. Germline V gene lookup returns CDR1 LNHNV and CDR2 YYDKDF (reference sequence). Between the trimmed V and J ends, which lost 2 bases and 8 bases, there was a span of 15 bases. The full variable domain, its missing parts supplied by reference TRBV15 and TRBJ1-2, is DAMVIQNPRYQVTQFGKPVTLSCSQTLNHNVMYWYQQKSSQAPKLLFHYYDKDFNNEADTPDNFQSRRPNTSFCFLDIRSPGLGDTAMYLCATSRRVGTEGYTFGSGTRLTVV.